The entry below describes one T cell receptor (beta chain). Source study methods: Estimated nucleated cell counts came from reference gene primer amplification. TCRdb's table, derived via immunoSEQ multiplex PCR, lists solely in-frame clones and lacks some. Clone size and V and J calls were adopted from that table, with D and trimming inferred from the DNA. The sample shows tens of thousands of clones, approximately 87% of them seen only once. This sample is drawn from a study of blood T cell repertoires in COVID-19. Study-level information: Researchers got acute and convalescent COVID-19 samples from the United States, Italy and Spain. The analysed material was cDNA or gDNA that came from T cells, B-cell-depleted T cells, or PBMCs.

The V end lost 2 bases, the J end lost 8 bases, and 9 bases lay between the germline ends. The CDR3 has 12 amino acids. Germline lookup yields CDR1 SGHAT and CDR2 FQNNGV. The sample comprised peripheral blood. J is TRBJ1-1 and V is TRBV11-2; D is unresolved. This receptor was obtained from a woman aged 80 or over with acute or convalescent COVID-19. The CDR3 bases are TGTGCCAGCAGCTTACGTGACATGGAAGCTTTCTTT. Translated, it gives CASSLRDMEAFF. Filled out from reference TRBV11-2 and TRBJ1-1, the complete variable domain reads EAGVAQSPRYKIIEKRQSVAFWCNPISGHATLYWYQQILGQGPKLLIQFQNNGVVDDSQLPKDRFSAERLKGVDSTLKIQPAKLEDSAVYLCASSLRDMEAFFGQGTRLTVV.